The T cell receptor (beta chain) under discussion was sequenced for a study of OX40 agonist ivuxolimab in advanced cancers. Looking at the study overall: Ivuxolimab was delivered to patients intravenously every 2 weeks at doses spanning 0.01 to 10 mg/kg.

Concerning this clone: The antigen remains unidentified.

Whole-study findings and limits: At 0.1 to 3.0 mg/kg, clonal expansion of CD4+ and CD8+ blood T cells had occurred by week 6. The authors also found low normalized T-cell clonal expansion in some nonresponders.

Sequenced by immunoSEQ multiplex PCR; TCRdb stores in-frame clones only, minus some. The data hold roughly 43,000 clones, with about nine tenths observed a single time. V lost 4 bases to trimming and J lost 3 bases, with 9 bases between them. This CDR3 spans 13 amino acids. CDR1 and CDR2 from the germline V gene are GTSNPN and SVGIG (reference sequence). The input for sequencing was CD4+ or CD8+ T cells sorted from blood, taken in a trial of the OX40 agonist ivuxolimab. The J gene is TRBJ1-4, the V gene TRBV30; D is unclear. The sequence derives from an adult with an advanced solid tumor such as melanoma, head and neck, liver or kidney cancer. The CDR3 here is CAWNHGPNEKLFF. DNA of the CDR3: TGTGCCTGGAACCACGGGCCTAATGAAAAACTGTTTTTT.